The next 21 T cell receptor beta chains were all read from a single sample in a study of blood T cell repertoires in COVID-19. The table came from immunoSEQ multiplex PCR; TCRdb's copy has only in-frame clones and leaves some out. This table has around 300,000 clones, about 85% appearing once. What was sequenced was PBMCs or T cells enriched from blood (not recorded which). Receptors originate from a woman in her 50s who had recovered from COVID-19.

In DNA form, the CDR3 reads TGTGCCAGTAGTGATCCCTCCTTAGCGGGAGGGCCTCGGGAGCAGTACTTC. Amino acids: CASSDPSLAGGPREQYF. The V call is TRBV19, the J call TRBJ2-7; 11 nucleotides match TRBD2. V lost 5 bases to trimming and J lost 7 bases; unmatched junction nucleotides: 16. Per germline, CDR1 LNHDA and CDR2 SQIVND (reference sequence). The CDR3 is made up of 17 amino acids.

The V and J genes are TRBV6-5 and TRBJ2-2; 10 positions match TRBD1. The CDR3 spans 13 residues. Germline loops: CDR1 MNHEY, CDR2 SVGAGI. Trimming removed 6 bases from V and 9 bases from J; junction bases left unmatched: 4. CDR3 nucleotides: TGTGCCAGCAGCTTCGACAGGGGGCGGGAGCTGTTTTTT. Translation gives CASSFDRGRELFF.

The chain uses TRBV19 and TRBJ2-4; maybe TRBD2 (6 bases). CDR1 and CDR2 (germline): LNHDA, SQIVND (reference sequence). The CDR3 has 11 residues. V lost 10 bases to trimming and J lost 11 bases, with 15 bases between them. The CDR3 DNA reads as TGTGCCACCCGGTCGGGGACTGTTCAGTACTTC. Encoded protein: CATRSGTVQYF.

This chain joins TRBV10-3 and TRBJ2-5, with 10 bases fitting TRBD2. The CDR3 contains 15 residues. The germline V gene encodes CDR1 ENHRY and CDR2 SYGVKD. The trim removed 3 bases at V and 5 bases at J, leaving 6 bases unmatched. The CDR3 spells CAISEPGLAMETQYF. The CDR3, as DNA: TGTGCCATCAGTGAACCGGGACTAGCGATGGAGACCCAGTACTTC.

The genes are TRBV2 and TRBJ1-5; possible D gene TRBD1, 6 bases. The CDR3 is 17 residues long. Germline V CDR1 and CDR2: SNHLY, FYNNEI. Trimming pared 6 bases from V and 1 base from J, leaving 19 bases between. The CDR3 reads CASSFTPSGVSNQPQHF. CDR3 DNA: TGTGCCAGCAGCTTCACACCATCAGGGGTAAGCAATCAGCCCCAGCATTTT.

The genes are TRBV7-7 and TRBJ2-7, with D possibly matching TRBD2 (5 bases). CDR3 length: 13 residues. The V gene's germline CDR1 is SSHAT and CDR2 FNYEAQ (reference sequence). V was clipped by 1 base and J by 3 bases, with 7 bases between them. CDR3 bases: TGTGCCAGCAGCTTAGGAGGGAACTACGAGCAGTACTTC. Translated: CASSLGGNYEQYF.

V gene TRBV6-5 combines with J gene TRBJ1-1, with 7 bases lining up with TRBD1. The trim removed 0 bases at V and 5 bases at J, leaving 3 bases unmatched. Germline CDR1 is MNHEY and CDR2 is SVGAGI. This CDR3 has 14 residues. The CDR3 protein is CASSYSEGATEAFF. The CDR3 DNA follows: TGTGCCAGCAGTTACTCAGAGGGGGCTACTGAAGCTTTCTTT.

The CDR3 is CASRDTGTGGRAFF. The CDR3 bases are TGTGCCAGCAGGGATACAGGGACAGGGGGGAGAGCTTTCTTT. This chain connects TRBV6-5 to TRBJ1-1, with 11 bases identical to TRBD1. This CDR3 spans 14 amino acids. CDR1 MNHEY and CDR2 SVGAGI come from the germline V gene. V lost 6 bases, J lost 10 bases, and 10 bases stayed unmatched.

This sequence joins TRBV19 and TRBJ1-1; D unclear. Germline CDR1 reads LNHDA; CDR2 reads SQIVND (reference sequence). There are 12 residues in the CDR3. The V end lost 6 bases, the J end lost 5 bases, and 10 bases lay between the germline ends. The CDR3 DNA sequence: TGTGCCAGTAGGAATCTCGGGACTGAAGCTTTCTTT. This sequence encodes CASRNLGTEAFF. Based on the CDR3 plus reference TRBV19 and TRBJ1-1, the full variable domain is DGGITQSPKYLFRKEGQNVTLSCEQNLNHDAMYWYRQDPGQGLRLIYYSQIVNDFQKGDIAEGYSVSREKKESFPLTVTSAQKNPTAFYLCASRNLGTEAFFGQGTRLTVV.

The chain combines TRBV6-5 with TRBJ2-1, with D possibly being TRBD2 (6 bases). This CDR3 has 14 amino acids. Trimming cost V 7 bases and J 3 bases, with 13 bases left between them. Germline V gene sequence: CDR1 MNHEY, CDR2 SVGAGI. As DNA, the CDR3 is TGTGCCAGCAACCGTAACGGGGGCTACAATGAGCAGTTCTTC. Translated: CASNRNGGYNEQFF.

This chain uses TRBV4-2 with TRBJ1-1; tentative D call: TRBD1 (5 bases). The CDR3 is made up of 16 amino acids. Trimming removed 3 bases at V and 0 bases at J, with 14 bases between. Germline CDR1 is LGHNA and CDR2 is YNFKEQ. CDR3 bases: TGTGCCAGCAGCCAGAGAATGACAGTGATGAACACTGAAGCTTTCTTT. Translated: CASSQRMTVMNTEAFF.

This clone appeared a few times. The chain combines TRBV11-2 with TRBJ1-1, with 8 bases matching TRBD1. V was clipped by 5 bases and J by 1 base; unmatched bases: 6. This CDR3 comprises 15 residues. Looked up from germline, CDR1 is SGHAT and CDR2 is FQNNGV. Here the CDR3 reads CASSAYRGGNTEAFF. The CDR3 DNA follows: TGTGCCAGCAGCGCGTACAGGGGGGGGAACACTGAAGCTTTCTTT.

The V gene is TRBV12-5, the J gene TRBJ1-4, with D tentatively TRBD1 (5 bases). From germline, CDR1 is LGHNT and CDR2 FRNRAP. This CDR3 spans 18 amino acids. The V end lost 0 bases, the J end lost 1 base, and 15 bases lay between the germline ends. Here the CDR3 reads CASGLVRLQDKTNEKLFF. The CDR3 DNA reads TGTGCTAGTGGTTTGGTACGTTTACAGGACAAAACTAATGAAAAACTGTTTTTT. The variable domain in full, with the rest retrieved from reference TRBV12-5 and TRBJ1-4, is DARVTQTPRHKVTEMGQEVTMRCQPILGHNTVFWYRQTMMQGLELLAYFRNRAPLDDSGMPKDRFSAEMPDATLATLKIQPSEPRDSAVYFCASGLVRLQDKTNEKLFFGSGTQLSVL.

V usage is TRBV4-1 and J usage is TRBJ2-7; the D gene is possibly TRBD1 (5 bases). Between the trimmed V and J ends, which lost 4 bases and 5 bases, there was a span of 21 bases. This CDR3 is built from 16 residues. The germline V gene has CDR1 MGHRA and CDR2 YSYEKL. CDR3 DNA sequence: TGCGCCAGCAGCCCCCCTCCCCCCAGGGCTGGCCACGAGCAGTACTTC. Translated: CASSPPPPRAGHEQYF.

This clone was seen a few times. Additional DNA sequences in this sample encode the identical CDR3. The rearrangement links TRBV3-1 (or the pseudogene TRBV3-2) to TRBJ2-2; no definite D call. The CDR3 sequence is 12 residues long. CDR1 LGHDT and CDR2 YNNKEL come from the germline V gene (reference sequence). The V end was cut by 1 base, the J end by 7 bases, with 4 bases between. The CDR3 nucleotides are TGTGCCAGCAGCCAAGTTCACGGGGAGCTGTTTTTT. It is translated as CASSQVHGELFF.

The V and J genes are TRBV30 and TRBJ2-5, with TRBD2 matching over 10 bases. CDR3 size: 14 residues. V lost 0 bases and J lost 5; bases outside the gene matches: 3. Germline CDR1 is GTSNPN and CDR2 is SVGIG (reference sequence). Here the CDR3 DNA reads TGTGCCTGGAGTGTAGCGGGGGGGCGGGAGACCCAGTACTTC. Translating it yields CAWSVAGGRETQYF.

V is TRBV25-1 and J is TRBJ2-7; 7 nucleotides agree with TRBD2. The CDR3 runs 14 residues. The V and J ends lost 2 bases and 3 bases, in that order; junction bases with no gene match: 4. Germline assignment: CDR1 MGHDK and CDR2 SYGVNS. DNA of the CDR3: TGTGCCAGCAGTGAAGGCGGGAGTTTCTACGAGCAGTACTTC. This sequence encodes CASSEGGSFYEQYF.

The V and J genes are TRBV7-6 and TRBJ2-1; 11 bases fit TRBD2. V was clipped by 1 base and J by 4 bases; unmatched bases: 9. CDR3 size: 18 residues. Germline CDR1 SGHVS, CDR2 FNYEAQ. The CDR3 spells CASSLEGLADPVYNEQFF. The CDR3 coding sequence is TGTGCCAGCAGCTTAGAGGGACTAGCGGATCCAGTATACAATGAGCAGTTCTTC. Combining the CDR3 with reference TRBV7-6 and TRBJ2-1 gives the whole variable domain GAGVSQSPRYKVTKRGQDVALRCDPISGHVSLYWYRQALGQGPEFLTYFNYEAQQDKSGLPNDRFSAERPEGSISTLTIQRTEQRDSAMYRCASSLEGLADPVYNEQFFGPGTRLTVL.

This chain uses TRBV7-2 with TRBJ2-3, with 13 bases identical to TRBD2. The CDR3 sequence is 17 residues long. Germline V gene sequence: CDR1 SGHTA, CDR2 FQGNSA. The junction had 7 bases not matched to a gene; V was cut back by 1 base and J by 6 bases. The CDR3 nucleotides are TGTGCCAGCAGCTTAGTGGCACTAGCGGGAGGGCCGGATACGCAGTATTTT. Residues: CASSLVALAGGPDTQYF.

The CDR3 sequence: CASSLKLAGTAPYEQYF. The CDR3 DNA reads as TGCGCCAGCAGCCTAAAATTGGCCGGGACAGCGCCCTACGAGCAGTACTTC. The chain recombines TRBV5-1 with TRBJ2-7; 7 bases line up with TRBD1. This CDR3 has 17 amino acids. Trimming cost V 4 bases and J 2 bases; bases outside gene matches: 15. Germline CDR1 SGHRS, CDR2 YFSETQ.

CDR3 sequence reads: CASSTQGQVRGGYTF. The CDR3 DNA reads TGTGCCAGTAGTACGCAGGGACAGGTGCGGGGGGGCTACACCTTC. The chain links TRBV19 to TRBJ1-2; 8 nucleotides align to TRBD1. The CDR3 extends over 15 amino acids. J lost 8 bases, V lost 4 bases, and 12 bases had no gene match. CDR1 is LNHDA, CDR2 SQIVND, per germline (reference sequence).